This T cell receptor (beta chain) was captured in a study of T cells in Graves' hyperthyroidism and ophthalmopathy. The source of the PBMCs was approximately 10 ml of fresh peripheral blood. This clonotype was seen at least ten times. There were TCR beta CDR3 regions amplified from RNA transcripts. HTBI primers were used for first-round RT-PCR of the TCR CDR3. TCRdb reprocessed the multiplex PCR reads with MiXCR, giving one entry per CDR3 protein. This sample yields around 350,000 distinct CDR3 sequences, of which 15% to 19% are seen a single time; about 30% belongs to the top ten. V lost 3 bases and J lost 8, with 14 bases in between. Germline V gene lookup returns CDR1 SGHVS and CDR2 FQNEAQ. The CDR3 extends over 14 amino acids.

The clonotype comes from a young woman with Graves' hyperthyroidism that later progressed to Graves' ophthalmopathy. The J gene is TRBJ2-1, the V gene TRBV7-8; D is undetermined. Sequencing input: blood. CDR3 residues: CASSFGQVGDEQFF. The CDR3 DNA reads TGTGCCAGCAGCTTTGGTCAGGTTGGGGATGAGCAGTTCTTC. Variable domain in full (rest from reference TRBV7-8 and TRBJ2-1): GAGVSQSPRYKVAKRGQDVALRCDPISGHVSLFWYQQALGQGPEFLTYFQNEAQLDKSGLPSDRFFAERPEGSVSTLKIQRTQQEDSAVYLCASSFGQVGDEQFFGPGTRLTVL.